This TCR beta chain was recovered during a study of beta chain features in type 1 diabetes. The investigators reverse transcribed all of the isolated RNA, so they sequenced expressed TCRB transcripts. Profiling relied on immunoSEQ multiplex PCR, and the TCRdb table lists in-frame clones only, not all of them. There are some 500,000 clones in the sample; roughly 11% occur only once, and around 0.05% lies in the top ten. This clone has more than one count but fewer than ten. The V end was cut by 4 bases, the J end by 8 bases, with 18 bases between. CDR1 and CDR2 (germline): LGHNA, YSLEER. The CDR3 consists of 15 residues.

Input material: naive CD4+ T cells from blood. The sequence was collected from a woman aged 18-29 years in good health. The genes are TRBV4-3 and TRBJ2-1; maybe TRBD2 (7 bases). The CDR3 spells CASSPGGPGGHEQFF. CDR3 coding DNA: TGCGCCAGCAGCCCGGGGGGCCCCGGGGGCCATGAGCAGTTCTTC.